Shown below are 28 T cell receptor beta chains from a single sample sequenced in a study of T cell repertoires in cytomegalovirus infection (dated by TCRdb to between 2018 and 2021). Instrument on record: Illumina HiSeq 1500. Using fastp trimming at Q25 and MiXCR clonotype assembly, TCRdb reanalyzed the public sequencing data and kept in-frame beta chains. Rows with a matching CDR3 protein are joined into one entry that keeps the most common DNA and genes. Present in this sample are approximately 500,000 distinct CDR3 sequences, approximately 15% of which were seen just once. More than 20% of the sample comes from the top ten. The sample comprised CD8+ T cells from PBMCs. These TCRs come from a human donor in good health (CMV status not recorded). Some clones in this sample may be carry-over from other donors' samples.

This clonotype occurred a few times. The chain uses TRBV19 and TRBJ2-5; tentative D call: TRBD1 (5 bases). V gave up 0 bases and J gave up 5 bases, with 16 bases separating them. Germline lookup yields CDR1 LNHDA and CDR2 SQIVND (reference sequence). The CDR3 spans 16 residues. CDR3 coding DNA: TGTGCCAGTAGTATAGATTGGGGCTCTTTGGCGGAGACCCAGTACTTC. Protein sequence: CASSIDWGSLAETQYF.

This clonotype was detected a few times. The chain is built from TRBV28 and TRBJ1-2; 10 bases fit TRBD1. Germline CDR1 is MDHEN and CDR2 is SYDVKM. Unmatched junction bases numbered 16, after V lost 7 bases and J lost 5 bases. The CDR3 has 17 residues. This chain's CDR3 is CASNLRDRGLGNYGYTF. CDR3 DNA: TGTGCCAGCAACCTCCGGGACAGGGGACTGGGGAATTATGGCTACACCTTC.

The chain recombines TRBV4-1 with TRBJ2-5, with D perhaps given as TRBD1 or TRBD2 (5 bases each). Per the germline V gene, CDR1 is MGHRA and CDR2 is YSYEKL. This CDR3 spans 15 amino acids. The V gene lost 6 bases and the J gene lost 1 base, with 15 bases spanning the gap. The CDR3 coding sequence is TGCGCCAGCAGTCCCCTTCCGGGGCCCCAAGAGACCCAGTACTTC. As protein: CASSPLPGPQETQYF.

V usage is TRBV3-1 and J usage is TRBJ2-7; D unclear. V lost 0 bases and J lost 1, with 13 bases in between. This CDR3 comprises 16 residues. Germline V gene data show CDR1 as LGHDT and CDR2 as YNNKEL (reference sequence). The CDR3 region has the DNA TGTGCCAGCAGCCAAGATATGGAAAGTTATTCCTACGAGCAGTACTTC. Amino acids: CASSQDMESYSYEQYF.

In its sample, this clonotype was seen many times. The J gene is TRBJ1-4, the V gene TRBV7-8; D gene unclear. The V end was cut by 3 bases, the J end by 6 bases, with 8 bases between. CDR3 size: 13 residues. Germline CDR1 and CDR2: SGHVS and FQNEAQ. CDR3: CASSLRDYEKLFF. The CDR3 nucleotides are TGTGCCAGCAGCTTGAGAGACTATGAAAAACTGTTTTTT. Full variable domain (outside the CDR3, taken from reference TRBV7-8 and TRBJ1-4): GAGVSQSPRYKVAKRGQDVALRCDPISGHVSLFWYQQALGQGPEFLTYFQNEAQLDKSGLPSDRFFAERPEGSVSTLKIQRTQQEDSAVYLCASSLRDYEKLFFGSGTQLSVL.

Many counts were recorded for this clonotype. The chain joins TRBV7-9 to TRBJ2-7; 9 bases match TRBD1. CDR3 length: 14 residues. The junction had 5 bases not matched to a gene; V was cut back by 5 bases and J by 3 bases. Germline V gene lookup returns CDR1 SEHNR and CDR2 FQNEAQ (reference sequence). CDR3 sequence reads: CASSPPGQGYEQYF. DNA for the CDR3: TGTGCCAGCAGCCCCCCGGGACAGGGCTACGAGCAGTACTTC. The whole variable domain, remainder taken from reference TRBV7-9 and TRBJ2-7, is DTGVSQNPRHKITKRGQNVTFRCDPISEHNRLYWYRQTLGQGPEFLTYFQNEAQLEKSRLLSDRFSAERPKGSFSTLEIQRTEQGDSAMYLCASSPPGQGYEQYFGPGTRLTVT.

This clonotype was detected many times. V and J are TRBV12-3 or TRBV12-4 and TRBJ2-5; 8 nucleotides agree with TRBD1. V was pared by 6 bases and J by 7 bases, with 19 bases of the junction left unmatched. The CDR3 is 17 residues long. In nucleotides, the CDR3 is TGTGCCAGCAGCCCCAGTCAGGACAGGGCACGGCCGGGGACCCAGTACTTC. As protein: CASSPSQDRARPGTQYF.

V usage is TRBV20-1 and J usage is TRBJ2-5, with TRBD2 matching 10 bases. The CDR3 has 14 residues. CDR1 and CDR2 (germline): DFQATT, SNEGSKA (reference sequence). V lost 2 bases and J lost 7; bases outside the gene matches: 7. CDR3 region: CSARSRLAGVTQYF. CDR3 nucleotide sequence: TGCAGTGCTAGATCAAGACTAGCGGGTGTGACCCAGTACTTC.

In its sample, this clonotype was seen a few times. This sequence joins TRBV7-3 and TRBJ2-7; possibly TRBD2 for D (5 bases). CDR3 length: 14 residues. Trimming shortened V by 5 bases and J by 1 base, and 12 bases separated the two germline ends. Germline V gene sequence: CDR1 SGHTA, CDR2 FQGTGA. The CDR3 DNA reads TGTGCCAGCAGCCCTGGCGACTATTCCTACGAGCAGTACTTC. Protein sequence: CASSPGDYSYEQYF.

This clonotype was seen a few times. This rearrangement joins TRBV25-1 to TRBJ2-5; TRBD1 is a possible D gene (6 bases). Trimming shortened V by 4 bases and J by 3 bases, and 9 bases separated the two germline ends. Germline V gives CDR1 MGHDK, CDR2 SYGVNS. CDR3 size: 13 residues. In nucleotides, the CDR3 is TGTGCCAGCAGTGCCAACAGGGAAGAGACCCAGTACTTC. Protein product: CASSANREETQYF.

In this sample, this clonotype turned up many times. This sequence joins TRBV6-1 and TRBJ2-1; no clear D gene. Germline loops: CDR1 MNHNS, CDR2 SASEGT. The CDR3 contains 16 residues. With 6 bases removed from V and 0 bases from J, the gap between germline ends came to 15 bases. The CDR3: CASRATSDPSYNEQFF. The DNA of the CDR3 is TGTGCCAGCAGGGCAACGTCGGACCCCTCCTACAATGAGCAGTTCTTC.

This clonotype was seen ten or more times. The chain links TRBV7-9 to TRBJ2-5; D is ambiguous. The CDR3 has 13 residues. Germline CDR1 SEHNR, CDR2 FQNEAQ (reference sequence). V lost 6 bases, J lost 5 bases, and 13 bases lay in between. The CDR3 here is CASSSTASETQYF. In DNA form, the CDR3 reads TGTGCCAGCAGTTCTACCGCGTCGGAGACCCAGTACTTC.

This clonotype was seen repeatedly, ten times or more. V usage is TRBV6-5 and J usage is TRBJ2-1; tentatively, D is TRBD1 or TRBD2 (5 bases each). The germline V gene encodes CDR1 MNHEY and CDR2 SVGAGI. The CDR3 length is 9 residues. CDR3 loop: CVPRGEQFF. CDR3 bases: TGTGTCCCGAGGGGTGAGCAGTTCTTC.

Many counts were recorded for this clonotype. The CDR3 DNA follows: TGTGCCAGCAGCTTCTGGAGCTCCTACGAGCAGTACTTC. Translated, it gives CASSFWSSYEQYF. V and J are TRBV5-6 and TRBJ2-7, with unresolved D. This CDR3 spans 13 amino acids. Trimming took 2 bases from V and 0 from J, leaving 6 bases between them. Germline CDR1 reads SGHDT; CDR2 reads YYEEEE.

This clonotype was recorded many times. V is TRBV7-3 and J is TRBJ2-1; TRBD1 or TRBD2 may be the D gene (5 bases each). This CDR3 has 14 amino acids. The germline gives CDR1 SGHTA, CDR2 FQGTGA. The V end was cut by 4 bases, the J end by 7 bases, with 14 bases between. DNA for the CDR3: TGTGCCAGCAGCTCCCCTGGGACGGAGAATGAGCAGTTCTTC. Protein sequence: CASSSPGTENEQFF.

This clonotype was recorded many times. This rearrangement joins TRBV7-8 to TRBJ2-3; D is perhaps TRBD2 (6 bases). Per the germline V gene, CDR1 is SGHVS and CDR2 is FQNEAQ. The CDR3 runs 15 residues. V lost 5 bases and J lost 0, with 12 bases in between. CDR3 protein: CASSTAGTSTDTQYF. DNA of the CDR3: TGTGCCAGCAGCACCGCCGGGACTAGCACAGATACGCAGTATTTT.

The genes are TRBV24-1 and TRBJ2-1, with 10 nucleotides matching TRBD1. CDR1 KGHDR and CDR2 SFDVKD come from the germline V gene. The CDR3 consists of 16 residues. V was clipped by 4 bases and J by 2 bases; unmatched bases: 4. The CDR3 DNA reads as TGTGCCACCAGTGACCCTGACAGGGGGCCCTACAATGAGCAGTTCTTC. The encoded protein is CATSDPDRGPYNEQFF.

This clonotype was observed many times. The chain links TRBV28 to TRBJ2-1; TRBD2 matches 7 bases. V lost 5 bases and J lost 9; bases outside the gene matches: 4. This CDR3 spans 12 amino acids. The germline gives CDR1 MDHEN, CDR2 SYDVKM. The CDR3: CASSEGGGEQFF. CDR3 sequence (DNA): TGTGCCAGCAGTGAGGGCGGGGGTGAGCAGTTCTTC.

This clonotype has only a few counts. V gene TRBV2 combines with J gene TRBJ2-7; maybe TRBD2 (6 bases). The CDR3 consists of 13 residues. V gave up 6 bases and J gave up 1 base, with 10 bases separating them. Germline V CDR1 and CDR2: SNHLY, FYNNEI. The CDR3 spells CASRPGESYEQYF. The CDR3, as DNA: TGTGCCAGCAGACCGGGGGAATCCTACGAGCAGTACTTC.

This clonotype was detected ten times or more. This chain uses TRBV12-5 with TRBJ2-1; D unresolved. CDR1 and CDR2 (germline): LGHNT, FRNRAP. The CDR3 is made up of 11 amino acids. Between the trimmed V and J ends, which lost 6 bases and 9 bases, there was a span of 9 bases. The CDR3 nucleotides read TGTGCTAGTGGCCACGGAAGTGAGCAGTTCTTC. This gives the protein CASGHGSEQFF.

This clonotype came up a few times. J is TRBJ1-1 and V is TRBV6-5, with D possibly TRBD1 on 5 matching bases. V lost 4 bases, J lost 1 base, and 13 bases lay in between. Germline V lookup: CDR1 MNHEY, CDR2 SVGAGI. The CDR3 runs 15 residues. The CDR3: CASSSIITGNTEAFF. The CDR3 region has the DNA TGTGCCAGCAGTTCCATCATAACAGGGAACACTGAAGCTTTCTTT.

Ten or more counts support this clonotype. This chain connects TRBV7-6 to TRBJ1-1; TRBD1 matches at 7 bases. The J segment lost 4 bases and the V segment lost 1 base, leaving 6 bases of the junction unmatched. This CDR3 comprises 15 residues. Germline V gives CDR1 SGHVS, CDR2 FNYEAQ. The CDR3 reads CASSLVEGAGTEAFF. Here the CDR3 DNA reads TGTGCCAGCAGCTTAGTAGAGGGGGCGGGCACTGAAGCTTTCTTT.

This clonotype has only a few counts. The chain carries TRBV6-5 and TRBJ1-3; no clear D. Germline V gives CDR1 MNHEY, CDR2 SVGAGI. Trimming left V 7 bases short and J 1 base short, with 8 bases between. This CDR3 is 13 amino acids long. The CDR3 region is CASNAESGNTIYF. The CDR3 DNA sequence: TGTGCCAGCAACGCCGAGTCTGGAAACACCATATATTTT.

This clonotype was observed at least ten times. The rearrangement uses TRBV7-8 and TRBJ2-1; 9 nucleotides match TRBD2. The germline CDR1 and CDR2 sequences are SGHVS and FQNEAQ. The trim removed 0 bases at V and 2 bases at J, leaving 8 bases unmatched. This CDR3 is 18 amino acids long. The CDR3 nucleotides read TGTGCCAGCAGCTTAGCCATATCTGGCGGGAGGGCCTACAATGAGCAGTTCTTC. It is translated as CASSLAISGGRAYNEQFF.

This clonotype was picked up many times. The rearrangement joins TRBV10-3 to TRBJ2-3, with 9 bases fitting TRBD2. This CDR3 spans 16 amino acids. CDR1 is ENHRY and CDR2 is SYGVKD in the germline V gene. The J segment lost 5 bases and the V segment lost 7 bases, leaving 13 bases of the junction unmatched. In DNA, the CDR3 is TGTGCCATCACCGATAGGATAGCGGGAGTCCTAGATACGCAGTATTTT. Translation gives CAITDRIAGVLDTQYF.

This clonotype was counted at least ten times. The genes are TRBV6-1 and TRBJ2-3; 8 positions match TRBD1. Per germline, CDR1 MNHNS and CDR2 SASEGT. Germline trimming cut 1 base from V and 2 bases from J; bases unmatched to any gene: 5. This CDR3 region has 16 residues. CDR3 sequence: CASSEGQGAPTDTQYF. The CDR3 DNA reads TGTGCCAGCAGTGAAGGCCAGGGGGCCCCCACAGATACGCAGTATTTT.

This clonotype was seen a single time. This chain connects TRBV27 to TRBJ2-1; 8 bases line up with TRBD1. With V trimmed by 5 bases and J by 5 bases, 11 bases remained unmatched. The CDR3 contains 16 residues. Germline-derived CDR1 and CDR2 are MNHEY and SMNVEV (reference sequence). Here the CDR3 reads CASSITPGQGHNEQFF. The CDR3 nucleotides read TGTGCCAGCAGTATCACACCCGGACAGGGCCACAATGAGCAGTTCTTC.

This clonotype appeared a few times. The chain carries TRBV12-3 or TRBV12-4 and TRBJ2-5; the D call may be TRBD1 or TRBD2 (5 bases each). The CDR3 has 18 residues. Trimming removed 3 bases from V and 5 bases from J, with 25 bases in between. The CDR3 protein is CASSFRDRGPQLRETQYF. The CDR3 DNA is TGTGCCAGCAGTTTCAGGGACCGCGGCCCTCAATTGAGGGAGACCCAGTACTTC.